This TCR beta chain was captured by sequencing in a study of blood T cell repertoires in COVID-19. As for the study in general: Both acute and convalescent COVID-19 samples were obtained from the United States, Italy and Spain. PBMCs, B-cell-depleted T cells, or T cells provided the cDNA or gDNA that made up the material.

The CDR3 sequence is 12 residues long. Original processing methods: Amplification from reference gene primers served as the basis for estimated nucleated cell counts. Sequencing used immunoSEQ multiplex PCR; TCRdb keeps in-frame clones, though not all of them. V, J and clone size are those of that table, while D and trimming were read from the DNA. The sample holds fewer than 200,000 clones, around four fifths seen once. Sequencing was performed on peripheral blood. The chain has TRBV12-2 and TRBJ1-4; whether TRBD1, the table's D call, matches the DNA was not checked. TRBV12-2 is a pseudogene. This TCR derives from an elderly woman with acute or convalescent COVID-19. DNA of the CDR3: TGTGCAAGTCGCCTCAGGGATGAAAAACTGTTTTTT. Its translation: CASRLRDEKLFF.